The rows below give T cell receptor beta chains drawn from one sample of a study of a mutant IDH1 vaccine in newly diagnosed glioma. Assay used: immunoSEQ multiplex PCR; TCRdb lists only in-frame clones, some missing. This table holds roughly 31,000 clones, 80% to 85% found once. No antigens are known for them. Here the sequenced sample was PBMCs, taken from a glioma patient whose treatment included an IDH1 peptide vaccine. These receptors originate from a man aged 25 to 40 with glioma. The CDR3 runs from the conserved cysteine through the conserved F or W. D genes are given only for firm matches. Some rows have no size entry. The others give once, few or many, or a class for an expanded clone.

cdr3_length	d_call	clone_size	v_call	j_call	cdr3_aa	cdr3_nt
16	-	-	TRBV2	TRBJ2-6	CASSERGREGANVLTF	TGTGCCAGCAGTGAAAGGGGGAGGGAAGGGGCCAACGTCCTGACTTTC
14	-	-	TRBV6-1	TRBJ1-5	CASSDQGNNQPQHF	TGTGCCAGCAGTGATCAGGGAAACAATCAGCCCCAGCATTTT
14	TRBD1	-	TRBV5-1	TRBJ2-7	CASSVGQPVYEQYF	TGCGCCAGCAGCGTGGGACAGCCCGTCTACGAGCAGTACTTC
15	-	-	TRBV6-5	TRBJ1-1	CASSYCGTSNTEAFF	TGTGCCAGCAGTTACTGCGGGACATCGAACACTGAAGCTTTCTTT
15	TRBD2	-	TRBV5-4	TRBJ2-6	CASSWGGAGANVLTF	TGTGCCAGCAGCTGGGGGGGGGCTGGGGCCAACGTCCTGACTTTC
15	TRBD1	-	TRBV27	TRBJ1-4	CASSPTGVSEEKLFF	TGTGCCAGCAGTCCTACAGGGGTGAGTGAAGAAAAACTGTTTTTT
16	TRBD2	-	TRBV7-9	TRBJ2-7	CASSSWSGGEGYEQYF	TGTGCCAGCAGCTCGTGGTCGGGGGGGGAAGGCTACGAGCAGTACTTC
13	-	-	TRBV29-1	TRBJ2-1	CSVRWLNHNEQFF	TGCAGCGTTCGGTGGTTGAACCACAATGAGCAGTTCTTC
13	-	-	TRBV4-1	TRBJ1-2	CASSQTGHGGYTF	TGCGCCAGCAGCCAAACGGGACACGGGGGCTACACCTTC
13	TRBD1	few	TRBV5-1	TRBJ1-2	CASSQTGEYGYTF	TGCGCCAGCAGCCAGACAGGGGAATATGGCTACACCTTC
13	-	-	TRBV11-3	TRBJ2-7	CASSRDTSYEQYF	TGTGCCAGCAGCCGTGACACGTCCTACGAGCAGTACTTC
16	TRBD1	-	TRBV4-3	TRBJ1-4	CASSQDLDRNNEKLFF	TGCGCCAGCAGCCAAGATCTGGACAGGAATAATGAAAAACTGTTTTTT
13	-	-	TRBV5-1	TRBJ1-1	CASSPGGNTEAFF	TGCGCCAGCAGCCCTGGGGGAAACACTGAAGCTTTCTTT
13	-	few	TRBV28	TRBJ1-5	CASKEMRHQPQHF	TGTGCCAGCAAGGAGATGCGCCATCAGCCCCAGCATTTT
14	-	-	TRBV11-3	TRBJ2-3	CASSLLSSTDTQYF	TGTGCCAGCAGCCTACTATCAAGCACAGATACGCAGTATTTT
17	-	-	TRBV2	TRBJ2-7	CASSEIVTTVSSYEQYF	TGTGCCAGCAGTGAAATCGTGACGACAGTTAGCTCCTACGAGCAGTACTTC
15	-	-	TRBV4-3	TRBJ2-7	CASSQVWYGGYEQYF	TGCGCCAGCAGCCAAGTCTGGTATGGGGGCTACGAGCAGTACTTC
14	-	once	TRBV7-2	TRBJ1-2	CASSFRGANYGYTF	TGTGCCAGCAGCTTCCGGGGGGCTAACTATGGCTACACCTTC
12	-	-	TRBV30	TRBJ2-7	CAWSNLANEQYF	TGTGCCTGGAGCAACCTAGCGAACGAGCAGTACTTC
16	-	-	TRBV5-4	TRBJ2-2	CASSLDAGWGTGELFF	TGTGCCAGCAGCTTGGACGCAGGGTGGGGCACCGGGGAGCTGTTTTTT
15	-	-	TRBV7-6	TRBJ2-7	CASSPSVGTKYEQYF	TGTGCCAGCAGCCCCTCCGTTGGGACCAAATACGAGCAGTACTTC
13	TRBD1	-	TRBV10-3	TRBJ1-2	CASDRAPGGGYTF	TGTGCCTCTGACAGGGCGCCAGGAGGTGGCTACACCTTC
13	-	-	TRBV29-1	TRBJ1-2	CSVRLRDGYGYTF	TGCAGCGTTCGACTCAGGGATGGCTATGGCTACACCTTC
14	-	-	TRBV11-2	TRBJ1-4	CASSRPRINEKLFF	TGTGCCAGCAGCCGGCCCAGAATTAATGAAAAACTGTTTTTT
16	-	-	TRBV27	TRBJ2-2	CASSLSREILTGELFF	TGTGCCAGCAGTTTATCCAGGGAAATCCTCACCGGGGAGCTGTTTTTT
16	-	-	TRBV2	TRBJ2-7	CASSEALPASYEWQYF	TGTGCCAGCAGTGAAGCGCTTCCTGCTTCCTACGAGTGGCAGTACTTC
14	-	-	TRBV11-3	TRBJ1-1	CASSPREGDTEAFF	TGTGCCAGCAGCCCAAGGGAGGGAGACACTGAAGCTTTCTTT
17	TRBD1	-	TRBV27	TRBJ2-1	CASTKPMGDRGYNEQFF	TGTGCCAGCACCAAGCCGATGGGGGACAGGGGTTACAATGAGCAGTTCTTC
16	TRBD2	-	TRBV4-1	TRBJ2-7	CASSQGQRGRESEQYF	TGCGCCAGCAGCCAAGGTCAGCGGGGAAGGGAGAGCGAGCAGTACTTC
16	TRBD1	-	TRBV7-8	TRBJ2-5	CASSSVDRVNQETQYF	TGTGCCAGCAGCTCTGTCGACAGGGTAAACCAAGAGACCCAGTACTTC
15	-	-	TRBV4-2	TRBJ1-1	CASNLHPGGNTEAFF	TGTGCCAGCAACCTCCACCCGGGGGGGAACACTGAAGCTTTCTTT
12	-	medium-sized	TRBV7-9	TRBJ1-1	CASSWQGSEAFF	TGTGCCAGCAGTTGGCAGGGGTCTGAAGCTTTCTTT
16	TRBD2	-	TRBV7-3	TRBJ2-1	CASWSDRLAGEEEQFF	TGTGCCAGTTGGTCCGATAGACTAGCGGGGGAGGAGGAGCAGTTCTTC
14	TRBD2	-	TRBV5-4	TRBJ2-3	CASSAPTSGFTQYF	TGTGCCAGCAGCGCCCCTACTAGCGGGTTCACGCAGTATTTT
13	-	-	TRBV7-9	TRBJ2-3	CASSPKGPDTQYF	TGTGCCAGCAGCCCCAAAGGCCCGGATACGCAGTATTTT
15	-	-	TRBV6-5	TRBJ1-2	CASSYQSPTSASYTF	TGTGCCAGCAGTTACCAAAGCCCAACCTCGGCAAGCTACACCTTC
13	-	-	TRBV11-2	TRBJ2-7	CASSLGAGGEQYF	TGTGCCAGCAGCTTAGGTGCTGGGGGCGAGCAGTACTTC
15	TRBD2	-	TRBV16	TRBJ2-7	CASSQSRTSGIEQYF	TGTGCCAGCAGCCAATCAAGGACTAGTGGGATCGAGCAGTACTTC
14	-	-	TRBV7-9	TRBJ1-2	CASSLDGSNYGYTF	TGTGCCAGCAGCTTGGACGGGTCTAACTATGGCTACACCTTC
15	-	-	TRBV6-6	TRBJ2-7	CASSWDQGDSYEQYF	TGTGCCAGCAGTTGGGACCAGGGCGACTCCTACGAGCAGTACTTC
20	TRBD2	-	TRBV30	TRBJ2-7	CAWSPRQDPVLAGAAYEQYF	TGTGCCTGGAGTCCACGACAGGATCCCGTCCTAGCGGGGGCAGCCTACGAGCAGTACTTC
15	TRBD1	-	TRBV2	TRBJ2-7	CASSSTGGPFHEQYF	TGTGCCAGCAGTAGTACAGGGGGCCCATTCCACGAGCAGTACTTC
15	TRBD1	once	TRBV7-9	TRBJ2-5	CASSLARTGGSTQYF	TGTGCCAGCAGCTTAGCACGGACAGGTGGTTCGACCCAGTACTTC
14	-	few	TRBV19	TRBJ2-5	CASSMQGKGETQYF	TGTGCCAGTAGTATGCAGGGGAAGGGAGAGACCCAGTACTTC
15	TRBD2	-	TRBV30	TRBJ2-3	CAWSVEAGVADTQYF	TGTGCCTGGAGTGTAGAAGCGGGAGTGGCAGATACGCAGTATTTT
15	-	-	TRBV19	TRBJ1-5	CASIKNAGSGQPQHF	TGTGCCAGTATCAAAAACGCGGGGTCTGGTCAGCCCCAGCATTTT
13	-	once	TRBV7-2	TRBJ1-1	CASSPRVFGEAFF	TGTGCCAGCAGCCCCAGGGTTTTTGGTGAAGCTTTCTTT
12	-	-	TRBV6-6	TRBJ2-7	CASSNTGPEQYF	TGTGCCAGCAGTAACACAGGGCCCGAGCAGTACTTC
17	TRBD2	-	TRBV11-2	TRBJ2-3	CASSWMTSGEGTDTQYF	TGTGCCAGCAGCTGGATGACTAGCGGGGAGGGCACAGATACGCAGTATTTT
17	-	-	TRBV5-4	TRBJ2-6	CASSLIDWYSGANVLTF	TGTGCCAGCAGCCTGATCGACTGGTACTCTGGGGCCAACGTCCTGACTTTC
16	-	-	TRBV11-2	TRBJ2-3	CASSKEAGGRTDTQYF	TGTGCCAGCAGCAAAGAGGCCGGGGGCCGCACAGATACGCAGTATTTT
13	-	few	TRBV7-9	TRBJ1-1	CASTVTGRVEAFF	TGTGCCAGCACCGTAACGGGGCGGGTCGAAGCTTTCTTT
13	-	-	TRBV6-1	TRBJ2-1	CASSDTPYNEQFF	TGTGCCAGCAGTGACACTCCGTACAATGAGCAGTTCTTC
15	-	few	TRBV5-4	TRBJ1-6	CASSSGQRDNSPLHF	TGTGCCAGCAGCTCCGGACAGCGTGATAATTCACCCCTCCACTTT
16	-	-	TRBV25-1	TRBJ2-5	CASSEGAGREQETQYF	TGTGCCAGCAGTGAAGGGGCGGGGCGTGAACAAGAGACCCAGTACTTC
14	-	-	TRBV5-4	TRBJ1-2	CASSSNGGADGYTF	TGTGCCAGCAGCTCCAACGGGGGCGCGGATGGCTACACCTTC
13	-	-	TRBV4-3	TRBJ1-6	CASSPQGSPPLHF	TGCGCCAGCAGCCCCCAGGGAAGTCCACCCCTCCACTTT
12	TRBD1	once	TRBV5-1	TRBJ2-7	CASSSTGNEQYF	TGCGCCAGCAGCTCGACAGGGAACGAGCAGTACTTC
18	-	-	TRBV4-1	TRBJ2-1	CASSQRDSPPPAYNEQFF	TGCGCCAGCAGCCAACGGGACTCCCCTCCCCCGGCCTACAATGAGCAGTTCTTC
13	TRBD2	-	TRBV29-1	TRBJ2-1	CSVGSGGANEQFF	TGCAGCGTTGGGAGCGGGGGGGCTAATGAGCAGTTCTTC